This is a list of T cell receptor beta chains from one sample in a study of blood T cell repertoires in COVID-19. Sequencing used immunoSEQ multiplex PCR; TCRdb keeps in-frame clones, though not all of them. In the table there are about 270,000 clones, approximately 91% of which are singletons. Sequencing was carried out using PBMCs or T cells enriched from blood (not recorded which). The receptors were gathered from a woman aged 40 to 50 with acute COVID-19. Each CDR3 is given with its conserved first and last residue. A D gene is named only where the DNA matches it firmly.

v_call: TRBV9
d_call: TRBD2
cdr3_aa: CASSVGLAGESSYNEQFF

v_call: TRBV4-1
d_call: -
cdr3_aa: CASSRIGGGTGELFF

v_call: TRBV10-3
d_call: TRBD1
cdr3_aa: CAISENRDRGNTEAFF

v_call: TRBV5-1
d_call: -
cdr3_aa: CASSLPNTPSREQYF

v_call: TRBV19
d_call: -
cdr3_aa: CASIHSTGNTEAFF

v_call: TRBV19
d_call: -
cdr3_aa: CASSSQGGTEAFF

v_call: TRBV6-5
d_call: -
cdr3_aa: CASRPGLVAGDTQYF

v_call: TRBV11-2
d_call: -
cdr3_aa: CASSPRGPRSRNTIYF

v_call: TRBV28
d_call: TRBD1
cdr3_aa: CASSPRDRGSSPLHF

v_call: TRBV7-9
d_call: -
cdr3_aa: CASSRPGQRNTEAFF

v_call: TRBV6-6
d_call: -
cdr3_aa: CASSYLQAAGYTF

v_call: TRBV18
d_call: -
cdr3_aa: CASSLDSLYEQYF

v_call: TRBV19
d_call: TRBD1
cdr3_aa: CASSTYRDRAPYGYTF

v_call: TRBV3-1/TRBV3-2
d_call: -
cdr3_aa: CASSHRSDTQYF

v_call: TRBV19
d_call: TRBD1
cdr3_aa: CASSISGGVGNTIYF

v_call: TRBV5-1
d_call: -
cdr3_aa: CASSPSVRDNEQFF

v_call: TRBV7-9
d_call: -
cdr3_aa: CASSLERQDYGYTF

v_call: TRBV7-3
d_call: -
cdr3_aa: CASSPRTAGELFF

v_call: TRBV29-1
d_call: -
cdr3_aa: CSVETGNSNQPQHF

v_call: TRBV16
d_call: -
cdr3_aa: CASSRPGGVTYGYTF

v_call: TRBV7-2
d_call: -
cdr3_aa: CASSSSPYNEQFF

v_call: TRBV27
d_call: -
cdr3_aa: CASSRFRGPNTEAFF

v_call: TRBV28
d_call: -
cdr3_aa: CASSYPGELNEQFF

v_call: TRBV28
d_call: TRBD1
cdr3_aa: CASSLGDLQGGQPQHF

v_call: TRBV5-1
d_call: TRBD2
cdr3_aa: CASSIGTSGQWHTGELFF

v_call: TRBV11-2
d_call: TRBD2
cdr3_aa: CASSTRLAGGWYEQYF

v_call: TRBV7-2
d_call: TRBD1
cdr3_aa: CASSLEGARNSPLHF

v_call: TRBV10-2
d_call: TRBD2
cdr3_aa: CASRTSGSSGANVLTF

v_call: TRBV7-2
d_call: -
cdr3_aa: CASSLLDTDAGELFF

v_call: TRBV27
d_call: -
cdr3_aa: CAIAYHTGSNQPQHF

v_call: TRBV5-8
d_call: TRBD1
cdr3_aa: CASSPWTGGNTIYF

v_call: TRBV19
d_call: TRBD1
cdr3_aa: CASSIGTAATNEKLFF

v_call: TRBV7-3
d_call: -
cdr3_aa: CASSLGRTPNTEAFF

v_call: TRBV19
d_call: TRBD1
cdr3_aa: CASSIRDREYGYTF

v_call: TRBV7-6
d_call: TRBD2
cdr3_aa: CASSLGYGTTSYNEQFF

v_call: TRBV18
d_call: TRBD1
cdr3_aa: CASSPGDREQETQYF

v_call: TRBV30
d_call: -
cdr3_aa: CAWSPRKNIQYF

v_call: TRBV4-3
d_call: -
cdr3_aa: CASSQERAGAANQPQHF

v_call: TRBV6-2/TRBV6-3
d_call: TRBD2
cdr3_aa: CASSKELTSGRLDDEQYF

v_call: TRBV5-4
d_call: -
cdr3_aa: CASSAPLGGGGASEQYF

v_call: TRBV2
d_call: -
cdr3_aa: CASSEYRSTEAFF